Below are 32 T cell receptor beta chains sequenced from a single sample in a study of cytomegalovirus exposure and HLA in healthy donors. With 60 Vbeta and 13 Jbeta primers, the PCR was carried out. Clones were sequenced by immunoSEQ multiplex PCR, and TCRdb holds only the in-frame ones, with some missing. The table records some 190,000 clones, around 84% of them present only once. Sequenced material: PBMCs. These receptors originate from a boy between 2 and 10 years old in good health and CMV-seronegative.

The chain uses TRBV6-6 and TRBJ1-2; no clear D. This CDR3 region has 14 residues. The V gene lost 5 bases and the J gene lost 3 bases, with 13 bases spanning the gap. Germline V gene lookup returns CDR1 MNHNY and CDR2 SVGAGI (reference sequence). The CDR3 protein is CASSPREVYYGYTF. The CDR3 bases are TGTGCCAGCAGTCCCCGGGAAGTGTACTATGGCTACACCTTC.

The chain couples TRBV7-9 to TRBJ1-2; maybe TRBD1 (6 bases). Germline assignment: CDR1 SEHNR and CDR2 FQNEAQ (reference sequence). Trimming pared 3 bases from V and 6 bases from J, leaving 17 bases between. The CDR3 consists of 15 residues. CDR3 nucleotide sequence: TGTGCCAGCAGCTTGGGGTCGGGGGGGCCGGATGGCTACACCTTC. This sequence encodes CASSLGSGGPDGYTF.

The J gene is TRBJ2-5, the V gene TRBV7-6; perhaps TRBD2 as D (7 bases). CDR1 and CDR2 (germline): SGHVS, FNYEAQ. This CDR3 has 14 amino acids. V lost 1 base, J lost 6 bases, and 12 bases lay in between. CDR3 DNA: TGTGCCAGCAGCTTAGTGGGGGGGCCTCAGACCCAGTACTTC. It is translated as CASSLVGGPQTQYF.

The chain combines TRBV2 with TRBJ2-2; 9 bases are a match to TRBD2. Germline V gene sequence: CDR1 SNHLY, CDR2 FYNNEI. The trim removed 6 bases at V and 0 bases at J, leaving 5 bases unmatched. This CDR3 contains 16 residues. CDR3 loop: CASRDLAGANTGELFF. CDR3 DNA sequence: TGTGCCAGCAGAGACTTAGCGGGGGCGAACACCGGGGAGCTGTTTTTT.

This clone was observed a handful of times. V is TRBV6-1 and J is TRBJ1-5; D is perhaps TRBD1 (6 bases). Trimming cost V 1 base and J 5 bases, with 6 bases left between them. The CDR3 is 13 amino acids. Germline CDR1 and CDR2: MNHNS and SASEGT. CDR3 loop: CASSEDRDQPQHF. The CDR3 bases are TGTGCCAGCAGTGAAGACAGGGATCAGCCCCAGCATTTT.

This chain connects TRBV19 to TRBJ1-1; perhaps TRBD1 as D (5 bases). Looked up from germline, CDR1 is LNHDA and CDR2 is SQIVND (reference sequence). V lost 2 bases, J lost 6 bases, and 13 bases lay in between. This CDR3 spans 14 amino acids. The CDR3 here is CASSIQSGGAEAFF. CDR3 nucleotides: TGTGCCAGTAGTATACAGTCGGGGGGGGCTGAAGCTTTCTTT.

The V gene is TRBV10-2, the J gene TRBJ2-2; 7 bases line up with TRBD1. CDR1 and CDR2 (germline): WSHSY, SAAADI. V shed 3 bases and J 3 bases; nucleotides not matched to a gene: 13. The CDR3 sequence is 18 residues long. CDR3 protein: CASSEMATGSRDTGELFF. CDR3 nucleotides: TGCGCCAGCAGTGAAATGGCGACAGGGTCCAGGGACACCGGGGAGCTGTTTTTT.

The rearrangement uses TRBV30 and TRBJ2-1; TRBD1 matches 8 bases. This CDR3 is built from 14 residues. With 2 bases clipped from V and 3 bases from J, the junction kept 3 bases outside the gene matches. Germline V gene data show CDR1 as GTSNPN and CDR2 as SVGIG (reference sequence). In DNA form, the CDR3 reads TGTGCCTGGAGTTCGGACAGGGACTACAATGAGCAGTTCTTC. It encodes CAWSSDRDYNEQFF.

The rearrangement uses TRBV7-9 and TRBJ2-5; possible D gene TRBD2, 5 bases. V was cut by 11 bases and J by 2 bases, with 15 bases left in between. The CDR3 is made up of 13 amino acids. CDR1 and CDR2 from the germline V gene are SEHNR and FQNEAQ (reference sequence). CDR3 sequence reads: CAASRAVQETQYF. Written as DNA, the CDR3 is TGTGCCGCCTCGAGGGCAGTTCAAGAGACCCAGTACTTC.

The J gene is TRBJ1-1, the V gene TRBV7-6, with a possible D match to TRBD1 (5 bases). Germline V gives CDR1 SGHVS, CDR2 FNYEAQ. Deletions cut 1 base from V and 4 bases from J, with 13 bases between. The CDR3 has 15 amino acids. The chain's CDR3 is CASSLGGGGVTEAFF. The CDR3 nucleotides are TGTGCCAGCAGCTTAGGAGGCGGGGGGGTCACTGAAGCTTTCTTT.

The rearrangement links TRBV2 to TRBJ1-1, with TRBD1 identical over 7 bases. Looked up from germline, CDR1 is SNHLY and CDR2 is FYNNEI. The CDR3 totals 14 residues. Trimming at V came to 5 bases and at J to 5 bases, leaving 8 bases not matched to a gene. The CDR3 coding sequence is TGTGCCAGCAGTCTACAGGGGAGAGGGACTGAAGCTTTCTTT. Encoded protein: CASSLQGRGTEAFF. Looking up the rest from reference TRBV2 and TRBJ1-1 gives the full variable domain: EPEVTQTPSHQVTQMGQEVILRCVPISNHLYFYWYRQILGQKVEFLVSFYNNEISEKSEIFDDQFSVERPDGSNFTLKIRSTKLEDSAMYFCASSLQGRGTEAFFGQGTRLTVV.

As for this clone: The junction departs from the called germline gene at one end, perhaps through a read error. The chain joins TRBV7-9 to TRBJ2-1; D is uncertain. Germline V lookup: CDR1 SEHNR, CDR2 FQNEAQ (reference sequence). The length of the CDR3 is 12 residues. CDR3 coding DNA: TGTTCCAGCAGCTTAGAACTCGATGAGCAGTTCTTC. It is translated as CSSSLELDEQFF.

The V call is TRBV29-1, the J call TRBJ2-1, with D tentatively TRBD1 (6 bases). CDR1 is SQVTM and CDR2 is ANQGSEA in the germline V gene. V shed 6 bases and J shed 9 bases, with 21 bases lying between them. CDR3 size: 14 residues. For the CDR3, the DNA is TGCAGCGTCCTTTCGGGACACCAACTTCTTGAGCAGTTCTTC. Residues: CSVLSGHQLLEQFF.

The chain employs TRBV27 and TRBJ1-2, with D perhaps TRBD1 (6 bases). Trimming took 0 bases from V and 4 from J, leaving 12 bases between them. From germline, CDR1 is MNHEY and CDR2 SMNVEV (reference sequence). The CDR3 is 15 amino acids. The CDR3 coding sequence is TGTGCCAGCAGTTTATCGAAGGACAGCCTCTATGGCTACACCTTC. Translating it yields CASSLSKDSLYGYTF.

The rearrangement uses TRBV27 and TRBJ1-4, with D maybe TRBD1 (6 bases). The CDR3 is made up of 14 amino acids. V was pared by 6 bases and J by 3 bases, with 11 bases between. Germline V gene data show CDR1 as MNHEY and CDR2 as SMNVEV (reference sequence). CDR3 bases: TGTGCCAGCAGCGCAGGGGCCCCTAATGAAAAACTGTTTTTT. Translation: CASSAGAPNEKLFF.

J is TRBJ2-3 and V is TRBV13, with 13 positions matching TRBD2. CDR1 PRHDT and CDR2 FYEKMQ come from the germline V gene (reference sequence). The CDR3 loop spans 17 amino acids. V trimming: 4 bases; J trimming: 3 bases; junction bases outside the gene matches: 7. The CDR3 coding sequence is TGTGCCAGCAGCTCCTGGACTAGCGGGGGAGGGACAGATACGCAGTATTTT. Protein sequence: CASSSWTSGGGTDTQYF.

This chain links TRBV28 with TRBJ1-1, with 7 positions matching TRBD1. The germline V gene encodes CDR1 MDHEN and CDR2 SYDVKM. Trimming at V came to 5 bases and at J to 8 bases, leaving 14 bases not matched to a gene. This CDR3 has 15 residues. This CDR3 is CASSTQTGPLGEAFF. For the CDR3, the DNA is TGTGCCAGCAGTACTCAGACAGGGCCCTTGGGAGAAGCTTTCTTT.

The rearrangement uses TRBV7-8 and TRBJ2-1, with D perhaps TRBD1 (6 bases). This CDR3 comprises 14 residues. V was clipped by 5 bases and J by 2 bases, with 10 bases between them. The germline V gene encodes CDR1 SGHVS and CDR2 FQNEAQ. The CDR3 sequence: CASSHWTAYNEQFF. Here the CDR3 DNA reads TGTGCCAGCAGCCACTGGACAGCCTACAATGAGCAGTTCTTC. Based on the CDR3 plus reference TRBV7-8 and TRBJ2-1, the full variable domain is GAGVSQSPRYKVAKRGQDVALRCDPISGHVSLFWYQQALGQGPEFLTYFQNEAQLDKSGLPSDRFFAERPEGSVSTLKIQRTQQEDSAVYLCASSHWTAYNEQFFGPGTRLTVL.

The chain carries TRBV2 and TRBJ2-7, with a tentative D call TRBD2 (5 bases). Germline loops: CDR1 SNHLY, CDR2 FYNNEI. This CDR3 has 11 amino acids. The ends were cut back, 4 bases at V and 13 bases at J, with 14 bases in the middle. CDR3 DNA: TGTGCCAGCAGTGTGGGAGAGGGTAAATACTTC. It yields the protein CASSVGEGKYF.

CDR3 residues: CASSQDHRGGTEAFF. CDR3 nucleotides: TGCGCCAGCAGCCAAGATCACCGGGGAGGCACTGAAGCTTTCTTT. The rearrangement joins TRBV4-1 to TRBJ1-1; no firm D call. The V gene's germline CDR1 is MGHRA and CDR2 YSYEKL. V lost 0 bases to trimming and J lost 4 bases, with 12 bases between them. CDR3 size: 15 residues.

The chain uses TRBV5-4 and TRBJ1-1; 7 positions match TRBD1. CDR1 is SGHNT, CDR2 YYREEE, per germline (reference sequence). The CDR3 consists of 19 residues. Trimming took 7 bases from V and 0 from J; bases not matched to a gene: 21. The CDR3 DNA reads TGTGCCAGCCCCCTTAAGGGCTTAAGGGGGCCAGCTATGAACACTGAAGCTTTCTTT. Translated: CASPLKGLRGPAMNTEAFF.

The CDR3 DNA follows: TGTGCCAGCAGTTTATTGGCCCAAGCGCCTGGAAACACCATATATTTT. Its protein product is CASSLLAQAPGNTIYF. The chain links TRBV28 to TRBJ1-3; D call uncertain. The CDR3 runs 16 residues. The germline V gene has CDR1 MDHEN and CDR2 SYDVKM. Trimming took off 1 base at V and 2 bases at J, with 12 bases between the two ends.

This rearrangement joins TRBV18 to TRBJ1-3; TRBD1 agrees at 7 bases. The germline gives CDR1 KGHSH, CDR2 LQKENI. V lost 3 bases, J lost 0 bases, and 5 bases stayed unmatched. The length of the CDR3 is 16 residues. DNA for the CDR3: TGTGCCAGCTCACCGGGACAGCACGGCTCTGGAAACACCATATATTTT. It encodes CASSPGQHGSGNTIYF.

Comment on this clone: This sample includes further DNA sequences coding for the same CDR3. The chain is built from TRBV6-1 and TRBJ2-2; 9 bases line up with TRBD2. V shed 2 bases and J 6 bases; nucleotides not matched to a gene: 4. The CDR3 covers 15 residues. The germline CDR1 and CDR2 sequences are MNHNS and SASEGT. CDR3 coding DNA: TGTGCCAGCAGTGAAATGTTAGCGGGAGCCGGGGAGCTGTTTTTT. This codes for CASSEMLAGAGELFF.

About this clone: Different DNA sequences within this sample yield the same CDR3. The chain recombines TRBV2 with TRBJ1-1; no definite D call. V was cut by 4 bases and J by 1 base, with 7 bases left in between. CDR3 length: 13 residues. Germline lookup yields CDR1 SNHLY and CDR2 FYNNEI. This CDR3 is CASSARENTEAFF. DNA of the CDR3: TGTGCCAGCAGTGCCCGGGAGAACACTGAAGCTTTCTTT.

V is TRBV30 and J is TRBJ1-2, with unresolved D. Deletions cut 1 base from V and 4 bases from J, with 7 bases between. From germline, CDR1 is GTSNPN and CDR2 SVGIG (reference sequence). There are 12 residues in the CDR3. CDR3 DNA: TGTGCCTGGAGTGGGCAGTTCTATGGCTACACCTTC. Encoded protein: CAWSGQFYGYTF.

This chain links TRBV28 with TRBJ2-2; 7 nucleotides align to TRBD1. The CDR3 has 14 amino acids. Germline-derived CDR1 and CDR2 are MDHEN and SYDVKM. Trimming took 6 bases from V and 2 from J; bases not matched to a gene: 3. CDR3 loop: CASSWDRNTGELFF. For the CDR3, the DNA is TGTGCCAGCAGCTGGGACAGAAACACCGGGGAGCTGTTTTTT.

The V and J genes are TRBV27 and TRBJ2-2; no clear D. CDR1 is MNHEY, CDR2 SMNVEV, per germline (reference sequence). Between the trimmed V and J ends, which lost 3 bases and 8 bases, there was a span of 4 bases. The CDR3 is 11 amino acids. The CDR3 region is CASSFMGELFF. The CDR3 DNA is TGTGCCAGCAGTTTCATGGGGGAGCTGTTTTTT.

The chain carries TRBV14 and TRBJ1-1, with 9 bases identical to TRBD1. The V segment lost 5 bases and the J segment 2 bases; nucleotides outside the gene matches: 3. This CDR3 has 14 residues. Germline assignment: CDR1 SGHDN and CDR2 FVKESK. The CDR3 sequence: CASSRQGGNTEAFF. The CDR3 nucleotides are TGTGCCAGCAGCAGACAGGGGGGAAACACTGAAGCTTTCTTT.

This CDR3 reads CASRSGDSVYYGYTF. CDR3 in DNA: TGTGCCAGCAGGTCCGGGGATTCAGTATACTATGGCTACACCTTC. The chain joins TRBV7-9 to TRBJ1-2; D not resolved. V was pared by 6 bases and J by 3 bases, with 17 bases between. Germline-derived CDR1 and CDR2 are SEHNR and FQNEAQ (reference sequence). CDR3 length equals 15 residues.

This chain connects TRBV7-9 to TRBJ1-1, with 7 bases that match TRBD1. Germline V gene lookup returns CDR1 SEHNR and CDR2 FQNEAQ (reference sequence). The CDR3 has 18 residues. V gave up 6 bases and J gave up 3 bases; unmatched junction bases: 19. This chain's CDR3 is CASSFSVEQGPTDTEAFF. In nucleotides, the CDR3 is TGTGCCAGCAGTTTTTCGGTAGAACAGGGGCCGACAGACACTGAAGCTTTCTTT.

The rearrangement joins TRBV9 to TRBJ1-2, with TRBD1 matching 7 bases. The CDR3 loop spans 15 amino acids. Germline V gene data show CDR1 as SGDLS and CDR2 as YYNGEE. After removal of 2 bases from V and 4 bases from J, the junction contained 8 bases not matched to a gene. The CDR3 bases are TGTGCCAGCAGCGTGGGATATAGGGACAGCTATGGCTACACCTTC. It yields the protein CASSVGYRDSYGYTF.